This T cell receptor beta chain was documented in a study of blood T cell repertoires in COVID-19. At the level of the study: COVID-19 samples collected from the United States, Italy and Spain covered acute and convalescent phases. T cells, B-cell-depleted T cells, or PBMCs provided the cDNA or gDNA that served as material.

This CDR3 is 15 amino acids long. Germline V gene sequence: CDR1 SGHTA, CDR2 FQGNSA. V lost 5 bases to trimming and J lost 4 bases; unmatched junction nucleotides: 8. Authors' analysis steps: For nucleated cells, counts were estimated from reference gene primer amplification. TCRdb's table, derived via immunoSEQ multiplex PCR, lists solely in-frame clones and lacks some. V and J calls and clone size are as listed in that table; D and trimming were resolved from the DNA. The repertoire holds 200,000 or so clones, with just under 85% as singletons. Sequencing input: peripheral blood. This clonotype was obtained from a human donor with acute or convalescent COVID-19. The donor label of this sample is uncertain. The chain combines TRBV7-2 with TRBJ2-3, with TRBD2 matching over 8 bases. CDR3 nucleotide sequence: TGTGCCAGCAGCCCCTTACTAGCGGTGTCAGATACGCAGTATTTT. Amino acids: CASSPLLAVSDTQYF.